This TCR beta chain was recorded in a study of graft-versus-host responses after intestinal transplantation (dated by TCRdb to the early 2020s). General notes on the study: Recipients received multivisceral, liver-intestinal, or isolated intestinal transplants. Every recipient was given anti-thymocyte globulin induction, followed by about three years of maintenance tacrolimus and steroids. After intestinal transplantation, graft-versus-host and host-versus-graft alloreactive T cell clones in the graft, circulation and bone marrow were tracked using bulk TCR-beta CDR3 sequencing. Rather than being sequenced by the commercial service, samples from a few later patients were sequenced in-house on an Illumina MiSeq and processed with MiXCR. Donor T cell macrochimerism was defined as a peak of at least 4% donor T cells among recipient peripheral blood mononuclear cells. The cohort enrolled 24 intestinal transplant recipients, one of whom was a retransplant, and a few patients without pretransplant specimens were excluded. To identify alloreactive clones, pre-transplant mixed lymphocyte reaction products were sequenced and compared with unstimulated pre-transplant donor and recipient T cells. What the work shows at the level of the full study, not this receptor alone: The conclusions were limited by the relatively low number and heterogeneity of the intestinal transplant patients. GvH clones turned up in recipient bone marrow, with some appearing earlier in ileal mucosa or blood, a pattern consistent with an intestinal mucosal origin. Early after transplant, peak levels of circulating GvH clones were associated with declines in HvG clones. In the allografts of patients with donor T cell macrochimerism, GvH to HvG T cell clonal ratios were high.

The meaning of the sample's time point label: cells obtained before transplantation from donor or recipient. In mixed lymphocyte reactions, approximately 200,000 CFSE-labeled pre-transplant responders were plated with approximately 200,000 irradiated violet-dye-labeled stimulators and cultured for 6 days. After the mixed lymphocyte reaction, proliferating CD3+CD4+CFSE-low and CD3+CD8+CFSE-low responder cells were FACS-sorted on a BD Influx sorter. Preparation of the library involved the immunoSEQ multiplex PCR assay. For most patients, genomic DNA was isolated with the Qiagen DNeasy Blood and Tissue Kit and shipped frozen to Adaptive Biotechnologies for TCR sequencing. For most patients, high-throughput TCR-beta CDR3 sequencing of genomic DNA was performed by Adaptive Biotechnologies. As for how the authors treated the data: TCR sequencing data for approximately 19 patients were retrieved from Adaptive's ImmunoSEQ software; three other patients were processed with MiXCR and VDJtools. To correct CD4 versus CD8 sorting errors, any sequence found in both subsets at a frequency ratio below 5:1 was removed. CDR3 nucleotide sequences shared between donor and recipient were removed because their origin could not be assigned. To be classed as alloreactive, a clone needed at least 2-fold expansion over unstimulated cells and a minimum CFSE-low frequency of 0.002% (template counts) or 0.001% (read counts). Clones detected in sequenced pre-transplant spleen, lymph node, or MLR CFSE-low populations of the donor or recipient were defined as mappable. The cumulative frequency of alloreactive clones was calculated as a percentage of all sequences, weighted by copy number. Not all clones reach the TCRdb copy of this immuneACCESS table, which keeps in-frame sequences only. Checked studies attribute under half of the gap to unresolved V genes and leave the rest unexplained. V, J and clone size were drawn from that table, and D and trimming were deduced from the DNA. The sample contains 20,000 to 25,000 clones, under 50% of them found a single time. The ten top clones hold 0.88% of the sample.

The junction shows trimming of 4 bases on V and 3 bases on J, plus 20 bases between the germline ends. From a lookup of the germline V gene (reference sequence), CDR1 and CDR2 are SGHNT and YYREEE. Including the terminal cysteine and phenylalanine, the CDR3 comprises 17 residues. Only the CDR3 region is kept as DNA, spanning 51 bases read in frame from base 1. With respect to this clone: Base-call qualities are not available, and no considerably larger clone is one nucleotide away.

The sequencing here drew on alloreactive CD4+ T cells from a mixed lymphocyte reaction culture, taken before intestinal transplant. This specimen's cell subset or site label, per the study, means: CFSE-low proliferating T cells sorted from roughly six-day pre-transplant mixed lymphocyte reaction (GvH or HvG direction). The source of this sequence is a human patient who received an intestinal transplant. This sequence uses TRBV5-4 and TRBJ1-3, and the D gene may be TRBD1, 6 bases matching. The DNA sequence reads TGTGCCAGCAGCCTTGGGACACCCCTGGCGGATGGAAACACCATATATTTT. This yields the protein CASSLGTPLADGNTIYF.